This TCR beta chain was identified during a study of blood T cell repertoires in COVID-19. Study-wide background: Whether acute or convalescent, the COVID-19 samples came from the United States, Italy and Spain.

Study processing details: Amplification with reference gene primers provided the estimates of nucleated cell counts. Measured with immunoSEQ multiplex PCR; TCRdb has only the in-frame clones, and not every one. The V and J calls and the clone size are those of that table, but D and trimming were determined from the DNA. This sample has about 310,000 clones; around 87% occur once, and the top ten carry roughly 1%. The CDR3 runs to 15 residues. The germline gives CDR1 SGHRS, CDR2 YFSETQ. V was clipped by 4 bases and J by 0 bases; unmatched bases: 5. Seattle cases were enrolled at active infection and followed longitudinally.

The specimen sequenced was peripheral blood. The chain couples TRBV5-1 to TRBJ1-1, with TRBD1 matching over 8 bases. The sequence came from a woman aged 40 to 50 with COVID-19, enrolled during active disease. DNA of the CDR3: TGCGCCAGCAGCAGGACAGGGTGGGTGAACACTGAAGCTTTCTTT. This gives the protein CASSRTGWVNTEAFF.